The rows below give T cell receptor beta chains drawn from one sample of a study of cytomegalovirus exposure and HLA in healthy donors. The table came from immunoSEQ multiplex PCR; TCRdb's copy has only in-frame clones and leaves some out. The sample holds about 120,000 clones, approximately 89% seen once. Sequenced: PBMCs. These receptors came from a woman between 18 and 30 years old in good health and CMV-seronegative. Each CDR3 is given with its conserved first and last residue. The D gene is left open where the match is weak. Where a row states a size, it is once, few, many or the class of an expanded clone; other rows omit it.

DNA: TGTGCCATAACAGGAGACTACGAGCAGTACTTC; CDR3: CAITGDYEQYF; D: -; V: TRBV6-1; J: TRBJ2-7; size: -
DNA: TGTGCCAGCAGTTTATCAGTCGAGGATACGCAGTATTTT; CDR3: CASSLSVEDTQYF; D: -; V: TRBV27; J: TRBJ2-3; size: -
DNA: TGTGCCTGGACCCCTGGGCCCCAATACGGGAACACTGAAGCTTTCTTT; CDR3: CAWTPGPQYGNTEAFF; D: -; V: TRBV30; J: TRBJ1-1; size: -
DNA: TGTGCCAGCAGCTTAATTTCTTATCAGCCCCAGCATTTT; CDR3: CASSLISYQPQHF; D: -; V: TRBV7-2; J: TRBJ1-5; size: few
DNA: TGTGCCAGCAGTAGGGGTCTCTATGGCTACACCTTC; CDR3: CASSRGLYGYTF; D: -; V: TRBV2; J: TRBJ1-2; size: -
DNA: TGTGCCAGCAGCCCGGGGGGTGAAGAGACCCAGTACTTC; CDR3: CASSPGGEETQYF; D: TRBD2; V: TRBV5-6; J: TRBJ2-5; size: -
DNA: TGTGCCAGCAAAATAGACAGGGGCCGCAATCAGCCCCAGCATTTT; CDR3: CASKIDRGRNQPQHF; D: TRBD1; V: TRBV27; J: TRBJ1-5; size: -
DNA: TGTGCCAGCACTATTTACCCAGCGGGGAGAACAGATACGCAGTATTTT; CDR3: CASTIYPAGRTDTQYF; D: TRBD2; V: TRBV7-2; J: TRBJ2-3; size: once
DNA: TGTGCCAGCAGCCTTCCGGGACAGGGTCGATACGAGCAGTACTTC; CDR3: CASSLPGQGRYEQYF; D: TRBD1; V: TRBV7-2; J: TRBJ2-7; size: once
DNA: TGTGCCAGCAGCACGAGCGGAGGGAATGAGCAGTTCTTC; CDR3: CASSTSGGNEQFF; D: -; V: TRBV2; J: TRBJ2-1; size: once
DNA: TGTGCCAGCAGTTTTAGAGAGCAGTACTTC; CDR3: CASSFREQYF; D: -; V: TRBV28; J: TRBJ2-7; size: -
DNA: TGTGCCAGCAGCGTCCGGGGGACAGGGAATTACGAGCAGTACTTC; CDR3: CASSVRGTGNYEQYF; D: TRBD1; V: TRBV9; J: TRBJ2-7; size: -
DNA: TGTGCCAGCAGCTTAGCGTACAGGGTGCAGTTCTTC; CDR3: CASSLAYRVQFF; D: -; V: TRBV7-2; J: TRBJ2-1; size: -
DNA: TGTGCCATCAGCGCGGGTGTCGATGAGCAGTTCTTC; CDR3: CAISAGVDEQFF; D: -; V: TRBV10-3; J: TRBJ2-1; size: -
DNA: TGTGCCAGCAGTGACTCAAGGGCCGGGGCAGATACGCAGTATTTT; CDR3: CASSDSRAGADTQYF; D: -; V: TRBV6-4; J: TRBJ2-3; size: -
DNA: TGTGCCAGCAGCGGACAGACACACAATGAGCAGTTCTTC; CDR3: CASSGQTHNEQFF; D: -; V: TRBV6-1; J: TRBJ2-1; size: once
DNA: TGTGCCAGCGCCCGGGACAGGGATTTAGCTTTCTTT; CDR3: CASARDRDLAFF; D: TRBD1; V: TRBV7-9; J: TRBJ1-1; size: once
DNA: TGTGCCAGCAGCTCCTCGGGTGGCTACACCTTC; CDR3: CASSSSGGYTF; D: -; V: TRBV5-4; J: TRBJ1-2; size: -
DNA: TGTGCCAGCAGCCCAAGACCAGGGAATACCTACGAGCAGTACTTC; CDR3: CASSPRPGNTYEQYF; D: -; V: TRBV7-2; J: TRBJ2-7; size: few
DNA: TGTGCCAGCAGTCGGGAGTATCGCTACACCTTC; CDR3: CASSREYRYTF; D: -; V: TRBV25-1; J: TRBJ1-2; size: -
DNA: TGTGCCAGCAGCCCCTCTTACGAGCAGTACTTC; CDR3: CASSPSYEQYF; D: -; V: TRBV6-1; J: TRBJ2-7; size: -
DNA: TGTGCCAGCAGCTCGATTAGCGGGTTCTCCTACGAGCAGTACTTC; CDR3: CASSSISGFSYEQYF; D: TRBD2; V: TRBV28; J: TRBJ2-7; size: -
DNA: TGTGCCAGCCGTAGAGCTAGCGGGATAAGTGATACGCAGTATTTT; CDR3: CASRRASGISDTQYF; D: TRBD2; V: TRBV6-5; J: TRBJ2-3; size: -
DNA: TGTGCCAGCAGCTTGATTGGGGGCCAGGGGAGGGATGGCTACACCTTC; CDR3: CASSLIGGQGRDGYTF; D: -; V: TRBV5-6; J: TRBJ1-2; size: medium-sized
DNA: TGTGCCAGCACACGCGACGGGGGTAGTAACACCGGGGAGCTGTTTTTT; CDR3: CASTRDGGSNTGELFF; D: -; V: TRBV2; J: TRBJ2-2; size: -
DNA: TGCGCCAGCAGCCCCTCCATAGGGGATGGCTATGGCTACACCTTC; CDR3: CASSPSIGDGYGYTF; D: -; V: TRBV5-1; J: TRBJ1-2; size: -
DNA: TGCGCCAGCAGCGAAAACAGGCCCGCGCGTGGCTACACCTTC; CDR3: CASSENRPARGYTF; D: -; V: TRBV5-1; J: TRBJ1-2; size: -
DNA: TGTGCCAGCAGCCATTATGGCCCCACGACGACCGGGACAACCTATGGCTACACCTTC; CDR3: CASSHYGPTTTGTTYGYTF; D: -; V: TRBV28; J: TRBJ1-2; size: -
DNA: TGTGCCAGCAGCTCGACGGGACCCCAGCATTTT; CDR3: CASSSTGPQHF; D: -; V: TRBV7-2; J: TRBJ1-5; size: few
DNA: TGTGCTAGCAGCTCCGCCCCGGGACTAGTCTACAATGAGCAGTTCTTC; CDR3: CASSSAPGLVYNEQFF; D: TRBD2; V: TRBV7-7; J: TRBJ2-1; size: -
DNA: TGTGCCAGCACTAGCGCGGGGGGGATCAATGAGCAGTTCTTC; CDR3: CASTSAGGINEQFF; D: TRBD2; V: TRBV25-1; J: TRBJ2-1; size: -
DNA: TGCGCCAGCAGCCAAGGTCTAGCGGGGGCCCCCTCCTACAATGAGCAGTTCTTC; CDR3: CASSQGLAGAPSYNEQFF; D: TRBD2; V: TRBV4-3; J: TRBJ2-1; size: -
DNA: TGTGCCAGTAGTATTACAGGGGCGCGGTCTGAAGCTTTCTTT; CDR3: CASSITGARSEAFF; D: TRBD1; V: TRBV19; J: TRBJ1-1; size: -
DNA: TGCGCCAGCACCACGACGGGAGTCTCTGGAAACACCATATATTTT; CDR3: CASTTTGVSGNTIYF; D: -; V: TRBV5-1; J: TRBJ1-3; size: -
DNA: TGTGCCAGCAGCTTGTACTGGGACAGGCCCTACGAGCAGTACTTC; CDR3: CASSLYWDRPYEQYF; D: TRBD1; V: TRBV5-5; J: TRBJ2-7; size: once
DNA: TGTGCCAGCAGTGACGGCGTGGGCACGAGCTACGAGCAGTACTTC; CDR3: CASSDGVGTSYEQYF; D: -; V: TRBV6-4; J: TRBJ2-7; size: few
DNA: TGTGCCAGTAGTATCCGACTAGATACGCAGTATTTT; CDR3: CASSIRLDTQYF; D: -; V: TRBV19; J: TRBJ2-3; size: few
DNA: TGCGCCAGCAGTCAACAATGGACCCGCTGGGCTGACAGGTCGCTGAACACTGAAGCTTTCTTT; CDR3: CASSQQWTRWADRSLNTEAFF; D: -; V: TRBV23-1; J: TRBJ1-1; size: -
DNA: TGTGCCAGCAGCCATCGGTCAGAGCAGTTCTTC; CDR3: CASSHRSEQFF; D: -; V: TRBV21-1; J: TRBJ2-1; size: once